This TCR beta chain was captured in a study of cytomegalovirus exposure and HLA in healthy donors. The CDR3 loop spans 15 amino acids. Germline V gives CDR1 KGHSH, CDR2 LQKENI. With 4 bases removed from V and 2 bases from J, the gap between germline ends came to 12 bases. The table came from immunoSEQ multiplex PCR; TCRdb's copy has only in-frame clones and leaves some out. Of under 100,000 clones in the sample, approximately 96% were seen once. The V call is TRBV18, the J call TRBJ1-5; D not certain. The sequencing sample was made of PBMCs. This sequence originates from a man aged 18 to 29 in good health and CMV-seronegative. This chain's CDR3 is CASSLDRDRNQPQHF. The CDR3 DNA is TGTGCCAGCTCACTCGACCGGGATCGCAATCAGCCCCAGCATTTT.